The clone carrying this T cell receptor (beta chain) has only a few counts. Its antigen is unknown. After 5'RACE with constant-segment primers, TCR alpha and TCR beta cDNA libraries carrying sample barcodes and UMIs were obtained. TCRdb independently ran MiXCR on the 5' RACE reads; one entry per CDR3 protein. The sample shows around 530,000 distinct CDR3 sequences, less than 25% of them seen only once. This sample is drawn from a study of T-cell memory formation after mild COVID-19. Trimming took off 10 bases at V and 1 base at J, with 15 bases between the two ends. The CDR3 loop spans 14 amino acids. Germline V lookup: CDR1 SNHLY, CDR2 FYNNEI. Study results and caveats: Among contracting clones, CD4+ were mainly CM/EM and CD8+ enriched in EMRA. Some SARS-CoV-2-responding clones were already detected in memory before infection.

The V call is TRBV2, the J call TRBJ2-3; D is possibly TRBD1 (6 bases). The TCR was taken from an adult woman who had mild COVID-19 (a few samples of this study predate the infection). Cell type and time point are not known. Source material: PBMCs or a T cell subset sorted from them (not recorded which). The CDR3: CATSLDRGTDTQYF. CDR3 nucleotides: TGTGCCACCTCCCTGGACAGAGGCACAGATACGCAGTATTTT.